These 14 T cell receptor beta chains share one sample of origin, sequenced in a study of blood T cells in healthy people across ages. Sample-barcoded 5' priming and a J-beta primer mix drove a second PCR of about 7 to 11 cycles. TCRdb passed the 5' RACE reads through MiXCR, listing each CDR3 protein once. The sample consists of hundreds of thousands of distinct CDR3 sequences, around 68% of them appearing once. The material sequenced was blood. These receptors originate from a young man in good health.

The gene calls are TRBV4-3 and TRBJ2-1, with a weak D call TRBD1 (6 bases). This CDR3 comprises 16 residues. In germline, CDR1 is LGHNA, CDR2 YSLEER. The V gene lost 3 bases and the J gene lost 7 bases, with 19 bases spanning the gap. The CDR3 DNA reads as TGCGCCAGCAGCCACCAAAAAGACACAGGGCGGAATGAGCAGTTCTTC. It is translated as CASSHQKDTGRNEQFF.

The chain employs TRBV6-6 and TRBJ1-6, with D unclear. The CDR3 has 15 residues. Trimming pared 5 bases from V and 9 bases from J, leaving 17 bases between. Per germline, CDR1 MNHNY and CDR2 SVGAGI (reference sequence). The CDR3 spells CASSTPEGPGSPLHF. The CDR3 coding sequence is TGTGCCAGCAGTACGCCCGAAGGTCCGGGTTCACCCCTCCACTTT.

The CDR3 loop reads CASRRQGRYEQYF. The DNA of the CDR3 is TGTGCCAGCAGAAGACAGGGACGGTACGAGCAGTACTTC. The chain combines TRBV27 with TRBJ2-7, with TRBD1 matching over 7 bases. The CDR3 loop spans 13 amino acids. V lost 6 bases to trimming and J lost 4 bases; unmatched junction nucleotides: 6. The germline CDR1 and CDR2 sequences are MNHEY and SMNVEV (reference sequence).

This chain connects TRBV24-1 to TRBJ2-3; D is perhaps TRBD2 (5 bases). V shed 4 bases and J shed 4 bases, with 11 bases lying between them. From germline, CDR1 is KGHDR and CDR2 SFDVKD. CDR3 length: 14 residues. CDR3 region: CATSDLGDADTQYF. As DNA, the CDR3 is TGTGCCACCAGTGACCTCGGGGATGCAGATACGCAGTATTTT.

The chain employs TRBV6-5 and TRBJ1-2; D gene uncertain. This CDR3 spans 16 amino acids. The ends were cut back, 0 bases at V and 4 bases at J, with 15 bases in the middle. CDR1 and CDR2 from the germline V gene are MNHEY and SVGAGI. The CDR3 DNA follows: TGTGCCAGCAGTTACTCGCCGGATCGGATTAGCTATGGCTACACCTTC. Translation: CASSYSPDRISYGYTF.

J is TRBJ2-3 and V is TRBV6-1; TRBD2 matches at 7 bases. The CDR3 is made up of 11 amino acids. Germline V CDR1 and CDR2: MNHNS, SASEGT. V was pared by 1 base and J by 13 bases, with 2 bases of the junction left unmatched. CDR3 bases: TGTGCCAGCAGTGAAGAGACTAGCAAGTATTTT. Protein: CASSEETSKYF.

The chain combines TRBV7-9 with TRBJ2-3, with a weak D call TRBD1 (5 bases). Germline values: CDR1 SEHNR, CDR2 FQNEAQ (reference sequence). The CDR3 extends over 17 amino acids. Trimming pared 5 bases from V and 0 bases from J, leaving 18 bases between. The CDR3 protein is CASSHRRDRDSTDTQYF. As DNA, the CDR3 is TGTGCCAGCAGCCACCGCCGCGACAGAGATAGCACAGATACGCAGTATTTT.

This chain uses TRBV4-3 with TRBJ1-5; no firm D call. The V gene lost 0 bases and the J gene lost 1 base, with 10 bases spanning the gap. Per germline, CDR1 LGHNA and CDR2 YSLEER. This CDR3 is built from 16 residues. The DNA of the CDR3 is TGCGCCAGCAGCCAAGACATCACGGGGAGCAATCAGCCCCAGCATTTT. Residues: CASSQDITGSNQPQHF.

This sequence joins TRBV7-2 and TRBJ1-2; D is ambiguous. The germline CDR1 and CDR2 sequences are SGHTA and FQGNSA. This CDR3 contains 14 residues. V was trimmed by 1 base and J by 3 bases, leaving 9 bases between them. The CDR3 here is CASSLEVSHYGYTF. Here the CDR3 DNA reads TGTGCCAGCAGCTTAGAGGTCAGCCACTATGGCTACACCTTC.

A few counts support this clonotype. The CDR3 coding sequence is TGCAGTGCTAGACCCGTGGGGCAGGGGTGGAACGAGCAGTACTTC. Amino acids: CSARPVGQGWNEQYF. The chain carries TRBV20-1 and TRBJ2-5, with a weak D call TRBD1 (6 bases). The J call is doubtful: the DNA matches TRBJ2-7 better. The germline CDR1 and CDR2 sequences are DFQATT and SNEGSKA (reference sequence). This CDR3 is 15 amino acids long.

The V and J genes are TRBV4-3 and TRBJ1-2; D unresolved. Trimming pared 5 bases from V and 7 bases from J, leaving 8 bases between. Germline V gives CDR1 LGHNA, CDR2 YSLEER. This CDR3 region has 11 residues. The CDR3 DNA reads as TGCGCCAGCAGCAATCGGATTGGCTACACCTTC. It encodes CASSNRIGYTF.

The chain recombines TRBV5-6 with TRBJ2-1, with D hard to call. V was shortened by 0 bases and J by 11 bases, with 12 bases between the two germline ends. The CDR3 length is 13 residues. Per germline, CDR1 SGHDT and CDR2 YYEEEE. The CDR3 is CASSLGPVKKQFF. DNA of the CDR3: TGTGCCAGCAGCTTGGGACCTGTCAAGAAGCAGTTCTTC. The variable domain in full, with the rest retrieved from reference TRBV5-6 and TRBJ2-1, is DAGVTQSPTHLIKTRGQQVTLRCSPKSGHDTVSWYQQALGQGPQFIFQYYEEEERQRGNFPDRFSGHQFPNYSSELNVNALLLGDSALYLCASSLGPVKKQFFGPGTRLTVL.

This clonotype was seen a single time. The CDR3 DNA sequence: TGCAGTGCGATCTGGCAGGGTAGAGGCTACAATGAGCAGTTCTTC. Amino acid sequence: CSAIWQGRGYNEQFF. The rearrangement uses TRBV20-1 and TRBJ2-1, with D perhaps TRBD1 (5 bases). Trimming removed 6 bases from V and 3 bases from J, with 18 bases in between. CDR1 is DFQATT and CDR2 is SNEGSKA in the germline V gene (reference sequence). The CDR3 loop spans 15 amino acids.

V is TRBV15 and J is TRBJ1-6, with 7 nucleotides matching TRBD1. Germline V gives CDR1 LNHNV, CDR2 YYDKDF (reference sequence). The J segment lost 8 bases and the V segment lost 1 base, leaving 5 bases of the junction unmatched. The CDR3 loop spans 15 amino acids. CDR3 DNA sequence: TGTGCCACCAGCAGAGGAGGGACAGAGCATTCACCCCTCCACTTT. As protein: CATSRGGTEHSPLHF.